Below, 4 T cell receptor beta chains from the same sample are listed, as sequenced in a study of beta chain features in type 1 diabetes. Findings and caveats of the study: All four CD4+ subsets of Type 1 diabetes patients contained TCRB CDR3s that were moderately but significantly shorter.

Sequenced material consisted of expressed TCRB transcripts (all of the isolated RNA was reverse transcribed). Generated by immunoSEQ multiplex PCR, the TCRdb table keeps only in-frame clones and is missing some. The sample has approximately 150,000 clones; roughly 60% are singletons. Their recognized antigens are unknown. Sequences were obtained from naive CD4+ T cells from blood. Receptors were obtained from a man between 25 and 39 years old with type 1 diabetes.

This rearrangement joins TRBV10-3 to TRBJ2-3; weak D call: TRBD2 (6 bases). The germline V and J ends were trimmed by 0 bases and 4 bases, with 11 bases remaining between them. CDR3 length: 15 residues. The V gene's germline CDR1 is ENHRY and CDR2 SYGVKD. For the CDR3, the DNA is TGTGCCATCAGTGAGTCCGGACTATCCCCAGATACGCAGTATTTT. Translation gives CAISESGLSPDTQYF.

V usage is TRBV2 and J usage is TRBJ2-1; no clear D gene. CDR3 length: 14 residues. Germline V gene data show CDR1 as SNHLY and CDR2 as FYNNEI. The V and J ends lost 6 bases and 0 bases respectively, with 9 bases between them. The chain's CDR3 is CASRPPSSYNEQFF. The CDR3 nucleotides read TGTGCCAGCAGGCCTCCCAGCTCCTACAATGAGCAGTTCTTC.

This clone was observed a few times. The CDR3 loop reads CASRLQGRGRETQYF. The CDR3 DNA follows: TGTGCCAGCAGACTACAGGGGCGAGGAAGAGAGACCCAGTACTTC. The chain has TRBV7-2 and TRBJ2-5, with 7 bases fitting TRBD1. Trimming cost V 6 bases and J 4 bases; bases outside gene matches: 11. The CDR3 is 15 amino acids. The germline V gene encodes CDR1 SGHTA and CDR2 FQGNSA.

CDR3 nucleotide sequence: TGTGCCAGCAGCCGTGACAGGGCTGCGAACACCGGGGAGCTGTTTTTT. Translation gives CASSRDRAANTGELFF. This sequence joins TRBV7-2 and TRBJ2-2; 7 bases match TRBD1. Germline-derived CDR1 and CDR2 are SGHTA and FQGNSA. The J segment lost 0 bases and the V segment lost 5 bases, leaving 6 bases of the junction unmatched. The CDR3 covers 16 residues.